Below, 24 T cell receptor beta chains from the same sample are listed, as sequenced in a study of early T cells in non-severe SARS-CoV-2 infection. Using its own MiXCR run on the 5' RACE reads, TCRdb lists one record per CDR3 protein. Of 55,000 to 75,000 distinct CDR3 sequences in the sample, more than 9% were seen once. Source material: whole blood. The receptors were sampled from an adult who was a healthcare worker with PCR-confirmed SARS-CoV-2 infection or an uninfected control (not recorded which).

The rearrangement links TRBV24-1 to TRBJ2-7, with 8 bases aligning to TRBD1. V lost 4 bases to trimming and J lost 1 base; unmatched junction nucleotides: 5. CDR3 size: 15 residues. Per germline, CDR1 KGHDR and CDR2 SFDVKD. The chain's CDR3 is CATSDETGGSYEQYF. DNA for the CDR3: TGTGCCACCAGTGACGAAACAGGGGGTTCCTACGAGCAGTACTTC.

In this sample, this clonotype turned up many times. The V gene is TRBV5-1, the J gene TRBJ2-2; D is perhaps TRBD1 (5 bases). Germline-derived CDR1 and CDR2 are SGHRS and YFSETQ. There are 14 residues in the CDR3. V lost 0 bases, J lost 4 bases, and 7 bases lay in between. The CDR3 DNA reads as TGCGCCAGCAGCTTGGGACAGATCACCGGGGAGCTGTTTTTT. Its translation is CASSLGQITGELFF.

This chain uses TRBV20-1 with TRBJ2-1; no clear D gene. Germline CDR1 is DFQATT and CDR2 is SNEGSKA (reference sequence). The V end was cut by 2 bases, the J end by 7 bases, with 12 bases between. The length of the CDR3 is 13 residues. The CDR3 sequence: CSARPQTWNEQFF. In DNA, the CDR3 is TGCAGTGCTAGACCGCAGACTTGGAATGAGCAGTTCTTC.

The sample holds many counts of this clonotype. The chain couples TRBV5-1 to TRBJ1-1; tentatively, D is TRBD1 (6 bases). Germline assignment: CDR1 SGHRS and CDR2 YFSETQ. V was trimmed by 4 bases and J by 7 bases, leaving 17 bases between them. The CDR3 is 14 amino acids. The CDR3 sequence is CASSLLDRTSEAFF. The CDR3 DNA is TGCGCCAGCAGCCTCCTAGACAGGACCAGTGAAGCTTTCTTT.

This clonotype was recorded a few times. The chain links TRBV7-9 to TRBJ2-3; unclear D gene. V lost 0 bases to trimming and J lost 4 bases, with 17 bases between them. Germline V gene sequence: CDR1 SEHNR, CDR2 FQNEAQ (reference sequence). The CDR3 has 17 residues. The CDR3 DNA follows: TGTGCCAGCAGCTTAGCGGCGAAAGGCCCGTGGGCAGATACGCAGTATTTT. This gives the protein CASSLAAKGPWADTQYF.

This clonotype was recorded at least ten times. This chain links TRBV29-1 with TRBJ2-1; the D is unclear. Germline-derived CDR1 and CDR2 are SQVTM and ANQGSEA. CDR3 length: 10 amino acids. V was cut by 6 bases and J by 3 bases, with 3 bases left in between. In DNA form, the CDR3 reads TGCAGCGTGGGCTACAATGAGCAGTTCTTC. Translated: CSVGYNEQFF.

This clonotype occurred many times. This sequence joins TRBV20-1 and TRBJ2-3, with 9 bases fitting TRBD2. The CDR3 runs to 16 residues. Unmatched junction bases numbered 13, after V lost 4 bases and J lost 5 bases. Per the germline V gene, CDR1 is DFQATT and CDR2 is SNEGSKA (reference sequence). CDR3 loop: CSATPPGGRAEDTQYF. Here the CDR3 DNA reads TGCAGTGCTACCCCACCGGGCGGGAGGGCCGAAGATACGCAGTATTTT.

The chain joins TRBV11-2 to TRBJ1-4; D gene ambiguous. With 4 bases removed from V and 5 bases from J, the gap between germline ends came to 17 bases. This CDR3 has 16 amino acids. In germline, CDR1 is SGHAT, CDR2 FQNNGV. The CDR3 region is CASSSPATDPNEKLFF. The DNA of the CDR3 is TGTGCCAGCAGCTCGCCCGCAACGGACCCAAATGAAAAACTGTTTTTT.

This clonotype was counted a few times. V usage is TRBV20-1 and J usage is TRBJ1-1; D uncertain. Germline lookup yields CDR1 DFQATT and CDR2 SNEGSKA (reference sequence). V was cut by 6 bases and J by 4 bases, with 12 bases left in between. This CDR3 region has 12 residues. CDR3 nucleotides: TGCAGTGCCGGGCGCGAAAGCACTGAAGCTTTCTTT. It translates to CSAGRESTEAFF.

The chain employs TRBV19 and TRBJ1-5, with 7 positions matching TRBD1. The V gene end was trimmed by 5 bases and the J gene end by 5 bases; junction bases not matched to a gene: 9. Germline lookup yields CDR1 LNHDA and CDR2 SQIVND (reference sequence). CDR3 length: 15 residues. Here the CDR3 DNA reads TGTGCCAGTAGTGGCAGGGACAGCTCCTATCAGCCCCAGCATTTT. It translates to CASSGRDSSYQPQHF.

The table lists this clonotype with many counts. The chain employs TRBV7-9 and TRBJ2-1; either TRBD1 or TRBD2 may fit D (5 bases each). CDR3 size: 13 residues. Trimming shortened V by 5 bases and J by 15 bases, and 20 bases separated the two germline ends. The germline V gene encodes CDR1 SEHNR and CDR2 FQNEAQ (reference sequence). The CDR3 DNA follows: TGTGCCAGCAGCCCCGGTGGGACCGTCGGTAGGTTCTTC. It is translated as CASSPGGTVGRFF.

At least ten counts were recorded for this clonotype. The V and J genes are TRBV9 and TRBJ2-7, with a weak D call TRBD2 (6 bases). Germline assignment: CDR1 SGDLS and CDR2 YYNGEE. CDR3 length equals 15 residues. The V end lost 4 bases, the J end lost 3 bases, and 17 bases lay between the germline ends. The CDR3 protein is CASSSSGVANYEQYF. CDR3 DNA: TGTGCCAGCAGCTCCTCGGGAGTAGCCAACTACGAGCAGTACTTC.

This clonotype has at least ten counts. V gene TRBV19 combines with J gene TRBJ2-1; 12 bases line up with TRBD2. V shed 5 bases, J shed 2 bases, and the junction held 13 bases outside the gene matches. This CDR3 is built from 19 residues. Germline loops: CDR1 LNHDA, CDR2 SQIVND (reference sequence). CDR3 nucleotide sequence: TGTGCCAGTAGTGGGTTGGCTAGCGGGAGGGCATCCCCCTACAATGAGCAGTTCTTC. Its translation: CASSGLASGRASPYNEQFF.

There are many counts of this clonotype. The rearrangement joins TRBV7-9 to TRBJ2-3, with a possible D match to TRBD2 (5 bases). Germline loops: CDR1 SEHNR, CDR2 FQNEAQ (reference sequence). CDR3 length equals 14 residues. Trimming took off 2 bases at V and 5 bases at J, with 11 bases between the two ends. The CDR3 region is CASSLHSRGDTQYF. The CDR3 DNA follows: TGTGCCAGCAGCTTACATTCCCGGGGAGATACGCAGTATTTT.

This clonotype was counted at least ten times. This chain joins TRBV6-2 or TRBV6-3 and TRBJ1-2, with D hard to call. The CDR3 length is 14 residues. From germline, CDR1 is MNHEY and CDR2 SVGEGT. Between the trimmed V and J ends, which lost 2 bases and 4 bases, there was a span of 11 bases. The CDR3, as DNA: TGTGCCAGCAGTTACGGGCAGACACGCTATGGCTACACCTTC. Protein: CASSYGQTRYGYTF.

V is TRBV27 and J is TRBJ1-6; D not resolved. The CDR3 has 13 amino acids. Germline values: CDR1 MNHEY, CDR2 SMNVEV (reference sequence). V was shortened by 7 bases and J by 11 bases, with 15 bases between the two germline ends. CDR3 in DNA: TGTGCCAGCACCTTAGGACGGGCAGCACCCCTCCACTTT. Protein: CASTLGRAAPLHF.

The chain links TRBV7-9 to TRBJ2-1; D is ambiguous. This CDR3 has 15 amino acids. The germline V and J ends were trimmed by 1 base and 2 bases, with 9 bases remaining between them. Germline loops: CDR1 SEHNR, CDR2 FQNEAQ (reference sequence). CDR3 DNA sequence: TGTGCCAGCAGCTTAGAGGCAGGAGCCTACAATGAGCAGTTCTTC. It encodes CASSLEAGAYNEQFF.

This clonotype was observed at least ten times. The chain joins TRBV6-5 to TRBJ1-2; D is perhaps TRBD1 (6 bases). The CDR3 contains 15 residues. V shed 6 bases and J shed 5 bases, with 19 bases lying between them. CDR1 and CDR2 from the germline V gene are MNHEY and SVGAGI. CDR3 sequence: CASRHTQGVGYGYTF. CDR3 DNA: TGTGCCAGCAGGCACACACAGGGAGTAGGGTATGGCTACACCTTC.

The chain is built from TRBV28 and TRBJ2-7, with no clear D. Germline V gene lookup returns CDR1 MDHEN and CDR2 SYDVKM. Trimming took 5 bases from V and 3 from J, leaving 5 bases between them. This CDR3 spans 11 amino acids. This CDR3 is CASSDRYEQYF. In DNA form, the CDR3 reads TGTGCCAGCAGTGACCGCTACGAGCAGTACTTC.

This clonotype has ten or more counts. CDR3 sequence reads: CASSSTGLAGGKGSGSTDTQYF. The CDR3 nucleotides are TGTGCCAGCAGCAGTACGGGACTAGCGGGAGGAAAGGGTTCGGGTTCCACAGATACGCAGTATTTT. This chain links TRBV7-2 with TRBJ2-3; 15 nucleotides match TRBD2. CDR3 length: 22 amino acids. Trimming at V came to 5 bases and at J to 2 bases, leaving 20 bases not matched to a gene. Germline V CDR1 and CDR2: SGHTA, FQGNSA. Full variable domain (missing parts from reference TRBV7-2 and TRBJ2-3): GAGVSQSPSNKVTEKGKDVELRCDPISGHTALYWYRQSLGQGLEFLIYFQGNSAPDKSGLPSDRFSAERTGGSVSTLTIQRTQQEDSAVYLCASSSTGLAGGKGSGSTDTQYFGPGTRLTVL.

The chain carries TRBV29-1 and TRBJ2-5, with 8 bases that match TRBD1. J lost 3 bases, V lost 6 bases, and 0 bases had no gene match. Germline CDR1 is SQVTM and CDR2 is ANQGSEA. The CDR3 totals 11 residues. The CDR3: CSVTGEETQYF. The CDR3 bases are TGCAGCGTGACAGGGGAAGAGACCCAGTACTTC.

With respect to this clonotype: A much larger clone is a single base away; this may be a read error. No conserved phenylalanine or tryptophan ends this CDR3, so it is likely a read error. The chain couples TRBV24-1 to TRBJ2-5, with D unclear. The CDR3 length is 15 residues. Trimming cost V 3 bases and J 3 bases, with 13 bases left between them. Looked up from germline, CDR1 is KGHDR and CDR2 is SFDVKD. DNA of the CDR3: TGTGCCACCAGTGATCCACTCTCGGCGGAAGAGACCCAGTACTGC. Translated, it gives CATSDPLSAEETQYC.

This clonotype was counted ten times or more. DNA of the CDR3: TGTGCCAGCAGTTCCCTGAACACCGGGGAGCTGTTTTTT. As protein: CASSSLNTGELFF. The V gene is TRBV27, the J gene TRBJ2-2; D remains ambiguous. The CDR3 has 13 residues. Germline V gives CDR1 MNHEY, CDR2 SMNVEV (reference sequence). Trimming removed 4 bases at V and 1 base at J, with 4 bases between.

The sample holds many counts of this clonotype. The chain has TRBV2 and TRBJ2-3; no firm D call. The CDR3 extends over 13 amino acids. V gave up 4 bases and J gave up 3 bases, with 8 bases separating them. The germline CDR1 and CDR2 sequences are SNHLY and FYNNEI. For the CDR3, the DNA is TGTGCCAGCAGTGGGCGGTTGACAGATACGCAGTATTTT. Encoded protein: CASSGRLTDTQYF.